This TCR beta chain was documented in a study of human T cells and chemical hapten exposure. Sequencing started from total RNA isolated from unfractionated whole blood. CDR3 length equals 13 residues. Germline trimming cut 3 bases from V and 2 bases from J; bases unmatched to any gene: 0. In its sample, this clonotype was seen many times. The library tagged individual cDNA molecules with unique molecular identifiers. A single record per CDR3 protein comes from TCRdb applying MiXCR to the 5' RACE reads. Altogether about 81,000 distinct CDR3 sequences are present, about 8.4% being singletons, with the ten largest covering 2% to 2.5%.

This chain joins TRBV12-3 or TRBV12-4 and TRBJ1-2; TRBD1 agrees at 7 bases. The TCR was taken from a male donor in good health. The CDR3 DNA is TGTGCCAGCAGTTTGACAGGGAACTATGGCTACACCTTC. Translation gives CASSLTGNYGYTF.